This TCR beta chain derives from a study of T cell responses to AZD1222 COVID-19 vaccine. Study results and caveats: The study sampled repertoires only after the peak T cell response. Recipients of AZD1222 seropositive at baseline numbered only 5 to 7. Donors skewed white British and female; clonal diversity was possibly underestimated.

Data came from immunoSEQ multiplex PCR; TCRdb stores just in-frame clones and leaves some out. Here the sample spans under 200,000 clones, about 92% being singletons. Notes on this clone: Its specificity is not known.

The CDR3 runs to 14 residues. The V and J ends lost 5 bases and 1 base, in that order; junction bases with no gene match: 4. Germline V CDR1 and CDR2: MNHEY, SMNVEV (reference sequence). The chain carries TRBV27 and TRBJ1-1, with 7 bases identical to TRBD1. This specimen was peripheral blood, taken on day 0 of AZD1222 vaccination. The receptor was isolated from an adult in good health. The CDR3: CASSTGTANTEAFF. The CDR3 region has the DNA TGTGCCAGCAGTACCGGGACAGCGAACACTGAAGCTTTCTTT.